This T cell receptor (beta chain) came from a study of cytomegalovirus exposure and HLA in healthy donors. All donors participated as healthy donors of bone marrow. Germline trimming cut 10 bases from V and 14 bases from J; bases unmatched to any gene: 9. Germline CDR1 is SNHLY and CDR2 is FYNNEI. The CDR3 is 11 residues long. Study findings and constraints: A later analysis found that most CMV-associated TCR beta chains appeared HLA-restricted. Specificity for CMV antigens was confirmed in vitro for three of the CMV-associated chains. For TCR beta chains, V- and J-gene trimming was later linked to a missense DCLRE1C variant.

PCR used 60 Vbeta primers and 13 Jbeta primers. Clones were read by immunoSEQ multiplex PCR, and TCRdb kept only the in-frame ones, dropping some. The data show roughly 200,000 clones, 70% to 90% seen once. As to this clone: Its antigen is undetermined.

This receptor was obtained from a young woman in good health and CMV-seronegative. Sequencing was done on a sample of PBMCs. The V and J genes are TRBV2 and TRBJ2-1, with 9 bases lining up with TRBD2. The CDR3 sequence is CATQRLAGKFF. The CDR3 DNA follows: TGTGCCACCCAACGGCTAGCGGGAAAGTTCTTC.